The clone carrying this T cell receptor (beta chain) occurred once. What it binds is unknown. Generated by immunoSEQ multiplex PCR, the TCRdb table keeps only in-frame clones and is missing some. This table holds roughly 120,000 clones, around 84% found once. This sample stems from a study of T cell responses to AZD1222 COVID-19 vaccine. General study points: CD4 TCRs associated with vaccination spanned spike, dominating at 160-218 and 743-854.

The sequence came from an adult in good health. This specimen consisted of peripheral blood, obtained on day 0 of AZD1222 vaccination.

The CDR3 DNA sequence: TGTGCCAGCAGCCGGGGGGCGGGACAGGGCTATGGCTACACCTTC. Amino acid sequence: CASSRGAGQGYGYTF. This chain links TRBV5-4 with TRBJ1-2; 9 bases line up with TRBD1. Per germline, CDR1 SGHNT and CDR2 YYREEE (reference sequence). V was clipped by 4 bases and J by 4 bases; unmatched bases: 8. There are 15 residues in the CDR3.